Listed here is a single T cell receptor (beta chain). This CDR3 has 14 amino acids. Germline V gene lookup returns CDR1 MNHEY and CDR2 SMNVEV (reference sequence). V was trimmed by 9 bases and J by 3 bases, leaving 18 bases between them. This specimen belongs to a study of patients and donors after allogeneic stem cell transplantation. MiXCR, applied by TCRdb to the RT-PCR reads, yields one record per CDR3 protein. This sample has some 880,000 distinct CDR3 sequences, with about 20% found just once. This clonotype was obtained from a human donor who was either an allogeneic HSCT recipient or a stem cell or donor lymphocyte infusion donor (not recorded which). It is not recorded whose cells these are; they may come from a transplant donor. This chain links TRBV27 with TRBJ2-7; D gene uncertain. What was sequenced was blood, either unsorted or a sorted T cell fraction (not recorded which). The CDR3 protein is CARGTFFCRYEQYF. Written as DNA, the CDR3 is TGTGCCAGGGGAACATTTTTCTGTCGCTACGAGCAGTACTTC.